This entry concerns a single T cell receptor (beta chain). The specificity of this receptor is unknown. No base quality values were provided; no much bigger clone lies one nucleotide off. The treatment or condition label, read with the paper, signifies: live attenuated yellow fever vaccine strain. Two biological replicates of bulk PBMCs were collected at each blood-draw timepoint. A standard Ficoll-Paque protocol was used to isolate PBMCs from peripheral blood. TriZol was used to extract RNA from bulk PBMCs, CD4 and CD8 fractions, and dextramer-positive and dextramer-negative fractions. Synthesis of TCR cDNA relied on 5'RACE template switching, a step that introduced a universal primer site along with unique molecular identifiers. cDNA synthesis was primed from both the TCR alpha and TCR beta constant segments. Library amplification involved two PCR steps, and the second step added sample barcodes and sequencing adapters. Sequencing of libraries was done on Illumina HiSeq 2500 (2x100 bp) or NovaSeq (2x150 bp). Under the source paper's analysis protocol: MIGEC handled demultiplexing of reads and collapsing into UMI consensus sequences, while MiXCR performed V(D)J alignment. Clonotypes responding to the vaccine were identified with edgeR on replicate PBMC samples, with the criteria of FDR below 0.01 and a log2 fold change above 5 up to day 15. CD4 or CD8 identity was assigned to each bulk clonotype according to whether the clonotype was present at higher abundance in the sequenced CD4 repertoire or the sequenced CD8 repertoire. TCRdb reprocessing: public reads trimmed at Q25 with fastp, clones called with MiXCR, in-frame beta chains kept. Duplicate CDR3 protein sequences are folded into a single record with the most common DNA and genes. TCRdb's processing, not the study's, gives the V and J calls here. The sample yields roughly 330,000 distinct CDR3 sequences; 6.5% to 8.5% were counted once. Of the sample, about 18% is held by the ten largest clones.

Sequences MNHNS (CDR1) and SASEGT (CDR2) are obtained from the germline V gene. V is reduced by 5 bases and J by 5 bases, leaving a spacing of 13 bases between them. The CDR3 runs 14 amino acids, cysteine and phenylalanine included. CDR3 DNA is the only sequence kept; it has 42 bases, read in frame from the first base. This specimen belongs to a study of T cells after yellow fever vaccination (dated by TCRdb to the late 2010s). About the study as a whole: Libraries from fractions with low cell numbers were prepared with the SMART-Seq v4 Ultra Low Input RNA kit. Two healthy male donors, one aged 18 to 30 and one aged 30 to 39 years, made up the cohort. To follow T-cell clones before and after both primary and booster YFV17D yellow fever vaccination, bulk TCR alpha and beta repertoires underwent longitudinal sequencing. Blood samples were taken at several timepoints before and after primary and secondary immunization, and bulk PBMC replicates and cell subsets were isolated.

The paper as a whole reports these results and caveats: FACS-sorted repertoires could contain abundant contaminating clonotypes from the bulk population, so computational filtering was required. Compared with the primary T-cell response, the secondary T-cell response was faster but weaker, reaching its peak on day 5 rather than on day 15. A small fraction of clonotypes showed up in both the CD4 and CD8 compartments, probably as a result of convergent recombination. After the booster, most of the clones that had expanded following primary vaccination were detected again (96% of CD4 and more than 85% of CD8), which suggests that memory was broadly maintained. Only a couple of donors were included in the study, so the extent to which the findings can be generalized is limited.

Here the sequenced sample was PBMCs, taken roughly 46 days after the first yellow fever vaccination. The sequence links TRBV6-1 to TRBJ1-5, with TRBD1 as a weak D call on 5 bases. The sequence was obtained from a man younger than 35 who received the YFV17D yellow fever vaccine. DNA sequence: TGTGCCAGCAGTCTGTCAGGGACCTATCAGCCCCAGCATTTT. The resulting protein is CASSLSGTYQPQHF.